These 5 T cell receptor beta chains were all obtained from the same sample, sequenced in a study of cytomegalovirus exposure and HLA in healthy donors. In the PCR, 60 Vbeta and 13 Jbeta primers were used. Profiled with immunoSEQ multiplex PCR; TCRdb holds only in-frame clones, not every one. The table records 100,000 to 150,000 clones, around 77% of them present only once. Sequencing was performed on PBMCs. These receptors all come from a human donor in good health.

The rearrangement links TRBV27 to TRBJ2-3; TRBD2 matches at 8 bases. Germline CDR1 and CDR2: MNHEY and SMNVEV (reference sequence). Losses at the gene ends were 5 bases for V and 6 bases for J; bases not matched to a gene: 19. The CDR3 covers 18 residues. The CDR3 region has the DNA TGTGCCAGCAGTCCCCGCCCCCCGAGCGGGAGACCAGCCGATACGCAGTATTTT. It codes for CASSPRPPSGRPADTQYF.

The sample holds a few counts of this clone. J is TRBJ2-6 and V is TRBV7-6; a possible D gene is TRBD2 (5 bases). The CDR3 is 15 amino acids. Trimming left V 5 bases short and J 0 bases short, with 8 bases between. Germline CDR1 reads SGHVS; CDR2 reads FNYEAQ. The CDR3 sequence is CASSPDYSGANVLTF. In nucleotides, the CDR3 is TGTGCCAGCAGCCCCGACTACTCTGGGGCCAACGTCCTGACTTTC.

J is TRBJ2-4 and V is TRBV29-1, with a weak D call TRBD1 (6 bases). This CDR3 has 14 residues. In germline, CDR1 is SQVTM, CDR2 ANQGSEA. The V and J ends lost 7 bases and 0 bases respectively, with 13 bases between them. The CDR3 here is CSASDSLAKNIQYF. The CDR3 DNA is TGCAGCGCCTCGGACAGCTTAGCCAAAAACATTCAGTACTTC.

CDR3 in amino acids: CASASPTGSNYGYTF. CDR3 coding DNA: TGTGCCAGCGCCTCCCCGACAGGGTCTAACTATGGCTACACCTTC. The chain links TRBV28 to TRBJ1-2; 7 nucleotides match TRBD1. The ends lost 8 bases at V and 0 bases at J; junction bases unmatched: 9. The CDR3 consists of 15 residues. Germline CDR1 reads MDHEN; CDR2 reads SYDVKM.

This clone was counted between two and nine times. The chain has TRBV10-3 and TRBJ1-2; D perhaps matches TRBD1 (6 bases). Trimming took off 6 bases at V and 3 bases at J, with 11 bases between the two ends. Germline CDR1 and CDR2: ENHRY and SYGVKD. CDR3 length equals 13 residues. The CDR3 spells CAIRPGQHYGYTF. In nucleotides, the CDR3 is TGTGCCATCAGGCCGGGACAACACTATGGCTACACCTTC.